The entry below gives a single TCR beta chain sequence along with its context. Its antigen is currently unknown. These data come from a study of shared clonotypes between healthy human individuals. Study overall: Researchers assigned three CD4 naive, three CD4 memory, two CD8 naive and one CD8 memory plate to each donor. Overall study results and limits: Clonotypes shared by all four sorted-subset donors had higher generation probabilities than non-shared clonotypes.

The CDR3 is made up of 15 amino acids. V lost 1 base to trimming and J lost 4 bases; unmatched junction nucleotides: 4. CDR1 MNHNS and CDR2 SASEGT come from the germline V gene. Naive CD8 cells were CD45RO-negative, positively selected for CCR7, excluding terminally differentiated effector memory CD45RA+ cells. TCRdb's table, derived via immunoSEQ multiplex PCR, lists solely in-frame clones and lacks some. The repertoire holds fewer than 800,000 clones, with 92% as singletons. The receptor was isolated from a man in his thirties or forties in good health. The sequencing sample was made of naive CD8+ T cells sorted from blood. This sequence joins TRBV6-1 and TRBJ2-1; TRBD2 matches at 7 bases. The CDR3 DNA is TGTGCCAGCAGTGAAGGACTAGCAGCTTACAATGAGCAGTTCTTC. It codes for CASSEGLAAYNEQFF.